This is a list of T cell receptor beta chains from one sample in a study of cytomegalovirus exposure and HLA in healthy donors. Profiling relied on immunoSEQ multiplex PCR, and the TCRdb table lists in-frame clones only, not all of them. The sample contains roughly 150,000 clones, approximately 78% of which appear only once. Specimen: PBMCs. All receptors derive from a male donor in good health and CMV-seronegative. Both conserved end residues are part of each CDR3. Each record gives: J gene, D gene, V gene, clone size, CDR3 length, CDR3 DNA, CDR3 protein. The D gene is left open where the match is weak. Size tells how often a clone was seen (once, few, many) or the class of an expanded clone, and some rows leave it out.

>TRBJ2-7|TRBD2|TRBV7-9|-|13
TGTGCCAGCAGCCGTAGCGGGACTTATGAGCAGTACTTC
CASSRSGTYEQYF
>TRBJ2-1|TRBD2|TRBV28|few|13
TGTGCCAGCTGGACTAGCTCCTACAATGAGCAGTTCTTC
CASWTSSYNEQFF
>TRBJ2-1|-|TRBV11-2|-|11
TGTGCCAGCAGCTTTATGTATGAGCAGTTCTTC
CASSFMYEQFF
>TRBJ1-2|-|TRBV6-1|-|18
TGTGCCAGCAGTGGAGAAAGGGTGGGGCGCATGGGTTCCTATGGCTACACCTTC
CASSGERVGRMGSYGYTF
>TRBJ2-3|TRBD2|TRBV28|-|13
TGTGCCAGCAGTCGACTAGCGGGAGATACGCAGTATTTT
CASSRLAGDTQYF
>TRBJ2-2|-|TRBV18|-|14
TGTGCCAGCTCACGTGGCCAGAACACCGGGGAGCTGTTTTTT
CASSRGQNTGELFF
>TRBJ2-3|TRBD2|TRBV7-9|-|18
TGTGCCAGCAGCTTACTTCCTAGCGGGGGGCAAAGCACAGATACGCAGTATTTT
CASSLLPSGGQSTDTQYF
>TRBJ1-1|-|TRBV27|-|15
TGTGCCAGCAGTTTCAAGGGAGGGGGAGACACTGAAGCTTTCTTT
CASSFKGGGDTEAFF
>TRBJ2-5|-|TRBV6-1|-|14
TGTGCCAGCAGTCTAGAGCGACCCCAAGAGACCCAGTACTTC
CASSLERPQETQYF
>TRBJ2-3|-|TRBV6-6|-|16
TGTGCCAGCAGTTACTCGCCGGGACATAGCACAGATACGCAGTATTTT
CASSYSPGHSTDTQYF
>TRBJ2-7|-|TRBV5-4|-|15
TGTGCCAGCAGCTTGAGGGGTAAACCCTCCTACGAGCAGTACTTC
CASSLRGKPSYEQYF
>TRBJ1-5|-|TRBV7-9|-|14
TGTGCCAGCAGCCCACCAGGGTTCGGGCAGCCCCAGCATTTT
CASSPPGFGQPQHF
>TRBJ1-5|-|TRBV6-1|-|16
TGTGCCAGCAGTGAAGGGGACGGAGGGTGGACTCAGCCCCAGCATTTT
CASSEGDGGWTQPQHF
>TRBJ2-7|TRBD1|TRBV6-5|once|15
TGTGCCACTAAACTACAGGGGGAGTTCTTGTACGAGCAGTACTTC
CATKLQGEFLYEQYF
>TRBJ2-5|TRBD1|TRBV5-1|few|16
TGCGCCAGCAGCGATCGGGACAGGGGATGGCAAGAGACCCAGTACTTC
CASSDRDRGWQETQYF
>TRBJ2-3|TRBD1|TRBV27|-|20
TGTGCCAGCAGTCTTGGGACAGGGGGTTTCGGGAGGGCCGGGACAGATACGCAGTATTTT
CASSLGTGGFGRAGTDTQYF
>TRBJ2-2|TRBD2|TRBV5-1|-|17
TGCGCCAGCAGCTGGACTAGCGGGGGGGCAGGCACCGGGGAGCTGTTTTTT
CASSWTSGGAGTGELFF
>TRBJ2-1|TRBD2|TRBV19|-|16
TGTGCCAGTAGCTACCCATTGGCGGGGGGACACAATGAGCAGTTCTTC
CASSYPLAGGHNEQFF
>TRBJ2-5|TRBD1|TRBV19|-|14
TGTGCCAGTAGTATAGGGGGACAGCAAGAGACCCAGTACTTC
CASSIGGQQETQYF
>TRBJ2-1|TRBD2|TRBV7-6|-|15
TGTGCCAGCAGCTCCGGGGGGTCTAACTACAATGAGCAGTTCTTC
CASSSGGSNYNEQFF
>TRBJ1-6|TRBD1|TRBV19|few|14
TGTGCCAGTAGTGAAACAGGGGGCAATTCACCCCTCCACTTT
CASSETGGNSPLHF
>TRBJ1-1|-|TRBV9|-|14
TGTGCCAGCAGCGTAGCTTCGGCGGACACTGAAGCTTTCTTT
CASSVASADTEAFF
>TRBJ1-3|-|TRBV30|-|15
TGTGCCTGGAGCCGGGACTCCGGCTCTGGAAACACCATATATTTT
CAWSRDSGSGNTIYF
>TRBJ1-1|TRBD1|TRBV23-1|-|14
TGCGCCAGCAGTCAATCGTGGACAGGGGAAGGGGCTTTCTTT
CASSQSWTGEGAFF
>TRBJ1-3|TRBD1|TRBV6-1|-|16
TGTGCCAGCAGTGATAGGCTACGGACAGGGGACAACACCATATATTTT
CASSDRLRTGDNTIYF
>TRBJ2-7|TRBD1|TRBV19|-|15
TGTGCCAGTAGCAACCCCGGACAGGTCACCTACGAGCAGTACTTC
CASSNPGQVTYEQYF
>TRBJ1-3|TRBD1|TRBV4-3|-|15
TGCGCCAGCAGCCGGGACAGGGTCTCTGGAAACACCATATATTTT
CASSRDRVSGNTIYF
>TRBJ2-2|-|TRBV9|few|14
TGTGCCAGCAGCGACCTCAGGGGAACCGGGGAGCTGTTTTTT
CASSDLRGTGELFF
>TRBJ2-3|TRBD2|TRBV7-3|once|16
TGTGCCAGCAGCCCTAGCGGGGGGACTAGCACAGATACGCAGTATTTT
CASSPSGGTSTDTQYF
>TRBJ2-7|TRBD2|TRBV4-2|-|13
TGTGCCAGCAGCCAAAGTACTAGCGGGAGGGTGTACTTC
CASSQSTSGRVYF
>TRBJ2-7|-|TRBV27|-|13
TGTGCCAGCAGTTTGCTTCAGGGTTACGAGCAGTACTTC
CASSLLQGYEQYF
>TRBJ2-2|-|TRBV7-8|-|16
TGTGCCAGCAGCTTAAATGGTGGGCAGAACACCGGGGAGCTGTTTTTT
CASSLNGGQNTGELFF
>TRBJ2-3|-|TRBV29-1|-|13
TGCAGCGTTGGTCGGCAGGCCTCAGATACGCAGTATTTT
CSVGRQASDTQYF
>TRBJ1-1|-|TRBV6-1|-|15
TGTGCCAGCAGTGTGTCCGGGACACTCAACACTGAAGCTTTCTTT
CASSVSGTLNTEAFF
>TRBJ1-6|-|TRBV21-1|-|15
TGTGCCAGCGCCGGGTTCGGGGAGAGGAATTCACCCCTCCACTTT
CASAGFGERNSPLHF
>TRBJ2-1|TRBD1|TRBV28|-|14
TGTGCCAGCAGCTATGCGACAGGGGGTAAGAGGCAGTTCTTC
CASSYATGGKRQFF
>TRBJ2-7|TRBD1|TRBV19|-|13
TGTGCCAGTAGCCCCGGGACAGACTACGAGCAGTACTTC
CASSPGTDYEQYF
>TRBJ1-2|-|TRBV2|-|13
TGTGCCAGCAGTGGTCCTCCTAACTATGGCTACACCTTC
CASSGPPNYGYTF
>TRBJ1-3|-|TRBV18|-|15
TGTGCCAGCTCACAAAACAGGGTTTCTGGAAACACCATATATTTT
CASSQNRVSGNTIYF
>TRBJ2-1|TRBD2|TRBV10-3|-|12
TGTGCCACTAGCGGAGGTAACAATGAGCAGTTCTTC
CATSGGNNEQFF
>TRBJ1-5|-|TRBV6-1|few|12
TGTGCCAGCAGTCACCGGGGTCAGCCCCAGCATTTT
CASSHRGQPQHF
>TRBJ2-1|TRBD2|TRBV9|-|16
TGTGCCAGCAGCGTAGAGCCTAGCGGGAGTCTCAATGAGCAGTTCTTC
CASSVEPSGSLNEQFF
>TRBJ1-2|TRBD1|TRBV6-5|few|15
TGTGCCAGCAGTAGCTCGGGACAGGGCTTCTATGGCTACACCTTC
CASSSSGQGFYGYTF
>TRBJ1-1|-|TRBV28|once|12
TGTGCCAGCAGTCCTAACAGGGATGAAGCTTTCTTT
CASSPNRDEAFF
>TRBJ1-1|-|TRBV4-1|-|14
TGCGCCAGCAGCCAAGATCGGAGGGGAGTAGGAGCTTTCTTT
CASSQDRRGVGAFF
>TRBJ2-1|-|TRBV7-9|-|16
TGTGCCAGCAGCGCTGACGTGGGAGATAGTTACAATGAGCAGTTCTTC
CASSADVGDSYNEQFF
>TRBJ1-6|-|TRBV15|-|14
TGTGCCACCAGCAGAGAGAGGATTAATTCACCCCTCCACTTT
CATSRERINSPLHF
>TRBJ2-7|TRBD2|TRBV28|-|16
TGTGCCAGCAGTCCACCCTTCAGCGGGAGTTGGTACGAGCAGTACTTC
CASSPPFSGSWYEQYF
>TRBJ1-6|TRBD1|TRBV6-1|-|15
TGTGCCACCTGGGACAGGGACTCCTATAATTCACCCCTCCACTTT
CATWDRDSYNSPLHF
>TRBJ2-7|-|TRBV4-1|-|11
TGCGCCAGCAGCCAAACTGAAGAGCAGTACTTC
CASSQTEEQYF
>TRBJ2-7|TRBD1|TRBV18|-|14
TGTGCCAGCTCACGGGACAGACGAAACTACGAGCAGTACTTC
CASSRDRRNYEQYF
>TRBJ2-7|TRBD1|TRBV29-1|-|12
TGCAGCGTTCGGACAGGGAGTTACGAGCAGTACTTC
CSVRTGSYEQYF
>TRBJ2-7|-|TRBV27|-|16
TGTGCCAGCAGTTTATCCCCGGACTGGAACCACTACGAGCAGTACTTC
CASSLSPDWNHYEQYF